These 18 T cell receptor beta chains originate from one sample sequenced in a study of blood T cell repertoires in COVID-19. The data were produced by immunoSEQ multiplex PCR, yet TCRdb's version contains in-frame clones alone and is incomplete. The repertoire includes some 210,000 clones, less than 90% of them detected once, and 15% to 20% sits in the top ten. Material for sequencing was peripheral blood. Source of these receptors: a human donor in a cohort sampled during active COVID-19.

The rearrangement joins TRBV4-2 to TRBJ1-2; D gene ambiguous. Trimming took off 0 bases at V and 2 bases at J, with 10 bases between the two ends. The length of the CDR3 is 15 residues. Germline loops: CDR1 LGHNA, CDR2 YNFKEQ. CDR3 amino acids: CASSQDRRRNYGYTF. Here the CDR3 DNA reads TGTGCCAGCAGCCAAGACAGGAGGCGCAACTATGGCTACACCTTC.

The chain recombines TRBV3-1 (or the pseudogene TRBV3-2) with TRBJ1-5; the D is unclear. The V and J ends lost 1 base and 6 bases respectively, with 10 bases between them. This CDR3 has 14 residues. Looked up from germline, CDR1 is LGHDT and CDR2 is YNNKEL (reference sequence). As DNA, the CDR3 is TGTGCCAGCAGCCAAGGGCATCTTTCTCAGCCCCAGCATTTT. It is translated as CASSQGHLSQPQHF.

The DNA for the CDR3 is TGTGCCAGCAGCCTCGACAGGAACACTGAAGCTTTCTTT. It codes for CASSLDRNTEAFF. This chain uses TRBV7-3 with TRBJ1-1; D perhaps matches TRBD1 (5 bases). The germline gives CDR1 SGHTA, CDR2 FQGTGA. V lost 5 bases, J lost 1 base, and 8 bases lay in between. There are 13 residues in the CDR3.

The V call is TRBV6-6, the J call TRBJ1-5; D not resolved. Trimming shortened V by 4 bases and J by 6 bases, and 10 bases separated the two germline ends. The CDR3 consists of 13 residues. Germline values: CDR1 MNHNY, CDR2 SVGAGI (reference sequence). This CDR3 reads CASSSPQSQPQHF. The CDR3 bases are TGTGCCAGCAGTTCCCCGCAGTCTCAGCCCCAGCATTTT.

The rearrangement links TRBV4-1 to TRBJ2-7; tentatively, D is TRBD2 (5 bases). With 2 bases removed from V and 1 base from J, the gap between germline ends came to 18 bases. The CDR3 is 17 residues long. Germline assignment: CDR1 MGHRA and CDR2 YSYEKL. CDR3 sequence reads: CASSQSPWRVPSYEQYF. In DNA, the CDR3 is TGCGCCAGCAGCCAATCCCCCTGGCGGGTCCCTTCCTACGAGCAGTACTTC.

CDR3 sequence reads: CASSLRGRQSNQPQHF. CDR3 bases: TGTGCCAGCAGCTTGAGGGGGAGACAGTCAAATCAGCCCCAGCATTTT. The rearrangement links TRBV5-8 to TRBJ1-5; D is perhaps TRBD1 (6 bases). CDR1 and CDR2 (germline): SGHTS, YDEGEE. CDR3 length equals 16 residues. The V end was cut by 1 base, the J end by 4 bases, with 15 bases between.

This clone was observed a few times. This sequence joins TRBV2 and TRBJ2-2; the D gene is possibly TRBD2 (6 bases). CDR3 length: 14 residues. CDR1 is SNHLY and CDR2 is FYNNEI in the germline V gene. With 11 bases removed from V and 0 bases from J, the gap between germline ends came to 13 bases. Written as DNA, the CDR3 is TGTGCCTCCCGGGGAGGTACGAACACCGGGGAGCTGTTTTTT. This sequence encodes CASRGGTNTGELFF.

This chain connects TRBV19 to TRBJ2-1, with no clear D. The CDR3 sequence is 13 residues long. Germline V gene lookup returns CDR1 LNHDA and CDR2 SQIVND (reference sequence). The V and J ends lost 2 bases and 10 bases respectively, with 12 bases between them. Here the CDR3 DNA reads TGTGCCAGTAGTATACACGGCGAGGAGGAGCAGTTCTTC. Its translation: CASSIHGEEEQFF.

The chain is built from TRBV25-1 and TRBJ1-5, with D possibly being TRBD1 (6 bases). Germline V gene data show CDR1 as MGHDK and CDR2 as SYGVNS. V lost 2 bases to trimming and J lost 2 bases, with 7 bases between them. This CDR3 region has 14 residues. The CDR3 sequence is CASSERQGNQPQHF. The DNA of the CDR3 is TGTGCCAGCAGTGAACGACAGGGCAATCAGCCCCAGCATTTT. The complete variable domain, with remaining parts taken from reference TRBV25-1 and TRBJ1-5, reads EADIYQTPRYLVIGTGKKITLECSQTMGHDKMYWYQQDPGMELHLIHYSYGVNSTEKGDLSSESTVSRIRTEHFPLTLESARPSHTSQYLCASSERQGNQPQHFGDGTRLSIL.

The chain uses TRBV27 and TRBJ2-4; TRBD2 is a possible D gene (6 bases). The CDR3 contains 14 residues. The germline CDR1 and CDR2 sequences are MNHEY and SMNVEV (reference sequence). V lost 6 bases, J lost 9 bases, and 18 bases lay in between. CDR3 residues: CASSLTEEGTIQYF. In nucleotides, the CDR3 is TGTGCCAGCAGCCTTACGGAGGAGGGGACCATTCAGTACTTC.

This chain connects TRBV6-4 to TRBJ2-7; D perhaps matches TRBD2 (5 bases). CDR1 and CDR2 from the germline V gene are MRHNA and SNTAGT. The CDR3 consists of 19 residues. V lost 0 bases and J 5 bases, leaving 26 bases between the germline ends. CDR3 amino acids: CASSDSNNDARGPVDEQYF. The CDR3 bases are TGTGCCAGCAGTGACTCGAATAACGACGCGCGCGGGCCTGTCGACGAGCAGTACTTC.

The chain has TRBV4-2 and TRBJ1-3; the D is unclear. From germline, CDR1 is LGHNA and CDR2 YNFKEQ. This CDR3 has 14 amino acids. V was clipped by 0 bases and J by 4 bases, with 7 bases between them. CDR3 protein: CASSQDPGGNTIYF. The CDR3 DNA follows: TGTGCCAGCAGCCAAGATCCAGGCGGAAACACCATATATTTT.

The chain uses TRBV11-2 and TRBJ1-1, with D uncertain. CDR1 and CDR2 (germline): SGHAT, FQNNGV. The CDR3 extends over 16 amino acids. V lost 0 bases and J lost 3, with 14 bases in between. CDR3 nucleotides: TGTGCCAGCAGCTTAGATGTTTGGGGAGAAGACACTGAAGCTTTCTTT. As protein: CASSLDVWGEDTEAFF. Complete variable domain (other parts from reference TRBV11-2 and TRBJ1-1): EAGVAQSPRYKIIEKRQSVAFWCNPISGHATLYWYQQILGQGPKLLIQFQNNGVVDDSQLPKDRFSAERLKGVDSTLKIQPAKLEDSAVYLCASSLDVWGEDTEAFFGQGTRLTVV.

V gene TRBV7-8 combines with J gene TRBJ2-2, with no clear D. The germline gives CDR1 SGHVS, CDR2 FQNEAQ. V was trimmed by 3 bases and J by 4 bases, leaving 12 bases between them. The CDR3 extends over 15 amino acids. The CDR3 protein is CASSLWQVGTGELFF. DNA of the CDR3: TGTGCCAGCAGCTTGTGGCAGGTCGGCACCGGGGAGCTGTTTTTT.

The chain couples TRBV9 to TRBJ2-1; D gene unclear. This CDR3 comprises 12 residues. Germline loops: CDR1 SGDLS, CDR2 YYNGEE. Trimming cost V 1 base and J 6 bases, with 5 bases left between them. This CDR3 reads CASSVLGNEQFF. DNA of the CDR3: TGTGCCAGCAGCGTACTAGGCAATGAGCAGTTCTTC.

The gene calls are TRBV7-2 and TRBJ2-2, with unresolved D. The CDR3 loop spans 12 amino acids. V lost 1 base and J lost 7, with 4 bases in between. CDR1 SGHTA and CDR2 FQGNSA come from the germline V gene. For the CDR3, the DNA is TGTGCCAGCAGCTTAGTCGGCGGGGAGCTGTTTTTT. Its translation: CASSLVGGELFF.

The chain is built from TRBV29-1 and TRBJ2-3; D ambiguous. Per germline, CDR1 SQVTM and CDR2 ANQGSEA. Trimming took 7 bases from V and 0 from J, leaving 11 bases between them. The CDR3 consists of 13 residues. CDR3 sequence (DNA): TGCAGCGGTAGACACCCTAGCACAGATACGCAGTATTTT. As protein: CSGRHPSTDTQYF.

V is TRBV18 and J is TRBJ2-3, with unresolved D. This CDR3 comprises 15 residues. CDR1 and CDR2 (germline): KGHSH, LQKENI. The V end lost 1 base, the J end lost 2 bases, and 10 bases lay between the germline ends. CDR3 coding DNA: TGTGCCAGCTCACCACGCCCAGAATACACAGATACGCAGTATTTT. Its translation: CASSPRPEYTDTQYF.